This T cell receptor (beta chain) was sequenced during a study of T cell changes during pregnancy in multiple sclerosis. Here immunoSEQ multiplex PCR was the method, and the copy in TCRdb shows in-frame clones only, minus some. Altogether about 49,000 clones are present, approximately 94% being singletons, with the ten largest covering about 5.5%. The germline V gene encodes CDR1 SGHRS and CDR2 YFSETQ. Trimming cost V 3 bases and J 0 bases; bases outside gene matches: 4. CDR3 size: 15 residues. The TCR sequence derives from a female donor with multiple sclerosis, enrolled in a pregnancy study. The source was CD8+ T cells from peripheral blood mononuclear cells, collected before pregnancy. The J gene is TRBJ2-3, the V gene TRBV5-1; 7 bases are a match to TRBD1. CDR3 DNA: TGCGCCAGCAGCTCTGGGACAGCTAGCACAGATACGCAGTATTTT. Translation: CASSSGTASTDTQYF.